A selection of T cell receptor beta chains follows, all from one sample in a study of blood T cell repertoires in COVID-19. Clones were sequenced by immunoSEQ multiplex PCR, and TCRdb holds only the in-frame ones, with some missing. The table includes approximately 96,000 clones, more than 70% detected once. The source material was peripheral blood. These receptors were collected from a woman of 80 years or more with acute or convalescent COVID-19. Both conserved end residues are part of each CDR3. A D gene is named only where the DNA matches it firmly. Clone size, where shown, is once, few, many, or a class for clones that have expanded.

V	J	D	size	CDR3	DNA
TRBV5-1	TRBJ2-7	TRBD1	NA	CASSLGQGAYEQYF	TGCGCCAGCAGCTTGGGGCAGGGGGCATACGAGCAGTACTTC
TRBV2	TRBJ1-5	TRBD1	NA	CASSVGQSQPQHF	TGTGCCAGCAGTGTGGGACAGAGTCAGCCCCAGCATTTT
TRBV6-5	TRBJ2-2	NA	NA	CASSYSSQGYTGELFF	TGTGCCAGCAGTTACTCGTCGCAGGGGTACACCGGGGAGCTGTTTTTT
TRBV7-2	TRBJ2-7	NA	once	CASSVRGSYEQYF	TGTGCCAGCAGCGTCCGGGGCTCCTACGAGCAGTACTTC
TRBV11-2	TRBJ2-7	NA	NA	CASSFRLAYEQYF	TGTGCCAGCAGCTTCAGACTAGCCTACGAGCAGTACTTC
TRBV3-1/TRBV3-2	TRBJ2-3	NA	once	CASSQDLTPSTDTQYF	TGTGCCAGCAGCCAAGATCTTACTCCTAGCACAGATACGCAGTATTTT
TRBV28	TRBJ1-4	NA	NA	CASSSRGGGSGKLFF	TGTGCCAGCAGTTCTCGGGGGGGAGGGAGTGGAAAACTGTTTTTT
TRBV19	TRBJ2-6	NA	NA	CASTRRRGDSGANVLTF	TGTGCCAGTACTAGGAGGAGAGGAGACTCTGGGGCCAACGTCCTGACTTTC
TRBV5-1	TRBJ1-2	TRBD1	NA	CASSLEGAGEGYTF	TGCGCCAGCAGCTTGGAGGGGGCAGGGGAAGGCTACACCTTC
TRBV5-4	TRBJ2-1	NA	NA	CASSLGGGGTSYNEQFF	TGTGCCAGCAGCTTGGGGGGAGGCGGGACCTCCTACAATGAGCAGTTCTTC
TRBV5-1	TRBJ1-3	NA	NA	CASSLLESSGNTIYF	TGCGCCAGCAGCTTACTGGAGAGCTCTGGAAACACCATATATTTT
TRBV5-1	TRBJ1-1	TRBD1	NA	CASSLAVETGEAFF	TGCGCCAGCAGCTTGGCCGTGGAGACAGGGGAAGCTTTCTTT
TRBV6-6	TRBJ2-3	TRBD1	NA	CASSFGQAGRTQYF	TGTGCCAGCAGTTTCGGACAGGCCGGGCGTACGCAGTATTTT
TRBV4-3	TRBJ1-5	NA	NA	CASSQDQGSNQPQHF	TGCGCCAGCAGCCAAGATCAGGGGAGCAATCAGCCCCAGCATTTT
TRBV14	TRBJ2-3	TRBD1	NA	CASSQAGGGQDTQYF	TGTGCCAGCAGCCAAGCAGGGGGCGGGCAGGATACGCAGTATTTT
TRBV5-1	TRBJ2-3	NA	NA	CASSSVPGGSTDTQYF	TGCGCCAGCAGCTCGGTACCAGGGGGGAGCACAGATACGCAGTATTTT
TRBV7-8	TRBJ2-1	TRBD1	NA	CASSLSDRDEQFF	TGTGCCAGCAGCTTATCGGACAGGGATGAGCAGTTCTTC
TRBV4-2	TRBJ1-2	TRBD1	once	CASSQLDRVRYTF	TGTGCCAGCAGCCAACTGGACAGGGTTCGCTACACCTTC
TRBV21-1	TRBJ1-1	NA	few	CASSTQLNGAKAEAFF	TGTGCCAGCAGCACACAACTTAATGGGGCGAAGGCTGAAGCTTTCTTT
TRBV19	TRBJ1-5	TRBD1	NA	CASSRDNSGTGVIFGNQPQHF	TGTGCCAGTAGTAGGGATAACTCCGGGACAGGGGTAATCTTTGGCAATCAGCCCCAGCATTTT
TRBV6-5	TRBJ1-5	NA	NA	CASGSGLNQPQHF	TGTGCCAGCGGATCAGGGCTAAATCAGCCCCAGCATTTT
TRBV18	TRBJ1-5	NA	NA	CASSPDRNQPQHF	TGTGCCAGCTCACCAGACAGGAATCAGCCCCAGCATTTT
TRBV7-3	TRBJ2-4	TRBD2	few	CASSVSGSEDIQYF	TGTGCCAGCAGCGTTAGCGGGAGTGAGGACATTCAGTACTTC
TRBV3-1/TRBV3-2	TRBJ1-2	NA	NA	CASSHLPVSYGYTF	TGTGCCAGCAGCCATTTGCCAGTTTCCTATGGCTACACCTTC
TRBV27	TRBJ1-4	TRBD1	NA	CASSLGQGANEKLFF	TGTGCCAGCAGTTTGGGACAGGGGGCTAATGAAAAACTGTTTTTT
TRBV6-1	TRBJ1-2	TRBD1	NA	CASSEFGTGYNYGYTF	TGTGCCAGCAGTGAATTTGGGACAGGGTATAACTATGGCTACACCTTC
TRBV9	TRBJ1-4	TRBD1	NA	CASSARTGNEKLFF	TGTGCCAGCAGCGCACGGACAGGGAATGAAAAACTGTTTTTT
TRBV15	TRBJ1-2	TRBD1	NA	CATSRGGWGQGEYYTF	TGTGCCACCAGCAGAGGTGGTTGGGGACAGGGGGAGTACTACACCTTC
TRBV7-8	TRBJ1-5	NA	few	CASSLDTNQPQHF	TGTGCCAGCAGCTTAGACACCAATCAGCCCCAGCATTTT
TRBV11-2	TRBJ1-3	NA	NA	CASSSLMTGNSGNTIYF	TGTGCCAGCAGCTCTCTCATGACGGGTAACTCTGGAAACACCATATATTTT
TRBV29-1	TRBJ1-2	TRBD1	NA	CSVEDQAGGVPYGYTF	TGCAGCGTTGAAGATCAGGCAGGGGGCGTCCCCTATGGCTACACCTTC
TRBV10-3	TRBJ2-7	NA	NA	CAISGTSLSEQYF	TGTGCCATCAGTGGCACTAGCCTTTCCGAGCAGTACTTC
TRBV28	TRBJ1-2	NA	NA	CASSLGGEYGYTF	TGTGCCAGCAGCCTGGGGGGAGAGTATGGCTACACCTTC
TRBV24-1	TRBJ2-3	NA	few	CATSEGLTDTQYF	TGTGCCACCAGTGAAGGACTCACAGATACGCAGTATTTT
TRBV6-5	TRBJ1-2	TRBD1	once	CASIRTGGYTF	TGTGCCAGCATCCGGACAGGGGGCTACACCTTC
TRBV2	TRBJ1-3	NA	NA	CASSETFGSGNTIYF	TGTGCCAGCAGTGAAACTTTTGGCTCTGGAAACACCATATATTTT
TRBV6-1	TRBJ1-2	TRBD1	NA	CASSPLQGLAGYTF	TGTGCCAGCAGTCCCCTACAGGGGTTAGCTGGCTACACCTTC
TRBV7-3	TRBJ1-1	NA	once	CASSLQGGDTEAFF	TGTGCCAGCAGCCTACAGGGTGGGGACACTGAAGCTTTCTTT
TRBV20-1	TRBJ1-5	NA	NA	CSASPSQPQHF	TGCAGTGCTAGCCCCTCTCAGCCCCAGCATTTT
TRBV7-2	TRBJ1-5	NA	NA	CASSFGQSNQPQHF	TGTGCCAGCAGCTTTGGGCAAAGCAATCAGCCCCAGCATTTT
TRBV7-3	TRBJ2-5	NA	few	CASSQNGGKETQYF	TGTGCCAGCAGCCAAAATGGGGGGAAGGAGACCCAGTACTTC
TRBV6-6	TRBJ1-1	NA	once	CASCLRPRNTEAFF	TGTGCCAGCTGCCTCAGGCCCAGGAACACTGAAGCTTTCTTT
TRBV6-5	TRBJ1-2	NA	NA	CASTPRNYGYTF	TGTGCCAGCACCCCCCGGAACTATGGCTACACCTTC
TRBV4-3	TRBJ1-1	NA	NA	CASSLHPAGYFSDTEAFF	TGCGCCAGCAGCCTCCACCCTGCCGGGTACTTTTCGGACACTGAAGCTTTCTTT
TRBV6-5	TRBJ1-2	TRBD1	NA	CASSYTRQGRGYTF	TGTGCCAGCAGTTACACCCGACAGGGGAGAGGCTACACCTTC
TRBV5-1	TRBJ1-1	NA	NA	CASSPDGGNTEAFF	TGCGCCAGCAGCCCGGATGGCGGAAACACTGAAGCTTTCTTT
TRBV19	TRBJ1-2	NA	once	CASSIRSYGYTF	TGTGCCAGTAGTATAAGGAGCTATGGCTACACCTTC
TRBV28	TRBJ1-5	NA	NA	CASIAGIPYQPQHF	TGTGCCAGCATAGCGGGGATCCCATATCAGCCCCAGCATTTT
TRBV7-9	TRBJ1-2	NA	NA	CACSGSSYGYTF	TGTGCCTGCAGCGGGAGTAGTTATGGCTACACCTTC